The T cell receptor beta chain under discussion was sequenced for a study of neurological immune-mediated disorders. TCRdb called the 5' RACE reads again in MiXCR, with one record for every CDR3 protein. The sample includes roughly 100,000 distinct CDR3 sequences, 3% to 4.5% of them seen just once. Regarding this clonotype: A much larger clonotype is one base distant, so this may be a read error.

In germline, CDR1 is SGHTA, CDR2 FQGTGA. This CDR3 contains 15 residues. Sequencing was carried out using PBMCs. This rearrangement joins TRBV7-3 to TRBJ1-3, with D unclear. The sequence was obtained from a woman in her forties or fifties with multiple sclerosis. CDR3 protein: CVSSLGAGTGNTIYF. The CDR3 nucleotides read TGTGTCAGCAGCCTGGGAGCTGGGACTGGAAACACCATATATTTT.